These 29 T cell receptor beta chains share one sample of origin, sequenced in a study of T cells in Graves' hyperthyroidism and ophthalmopathy. Amplification targeted TCR beta CDR3 regions from RNA transcripts. Primed by the HTBI set, a first-round RT-PCR was run on the TCR CDR3. Using its own MiXCR run on the multiplex PCR reads, TCRdb lists one record per CDR3 protein. The table shows 650,000 to 700,000 distinct CDR3 sequences, with approximately 15% occurring only once. The sequencing input was blood. The receptors come from a man aged 45-65 years with Graves' hyperthyroidism.

As for this clonotype: A single base separates this from a much larger clone, so it may be a read error. The chain uses TRBV12-3 or TRBV12-4 and TRBJ1-1; a possible D gene is TRBD1 (6 bases). CDR3 length: 14 amino acids. DNA of the CDR3: TGTGCCATCAGTGAGGGACACTCGAACACTGAAGCTTTCTTT. Its translation: CAISEGHSNTEAFF.

This clonotype was seen a few times. The V call is TRBV12-3 or TRBV12-4, the J call TRBJ1-2, with D unclear. This CDR3 comprises 14 residues. With 5 bases removed from V and 6 bases from J, the gap between germline ends came to 16 bases. The CDR3 DNA is TGTGCCAGCAGTCCCTCTCCGGATCCGAATGGCTACACCTTC. It encodes CASSPSPDPNGYTF.

This clonotype was seen only a few times. The rearrangement links TRBV14 to TRBJ1-1; D is unclear. This CDR3 has 14 residues. Trimming removed 4 bases at V and 5 bases at J, with 14 bases between. Germline V lookup: CDR1 SGHDN, CDR2 FVKESK. The CDR3 DNA reads as TGTGCCAGCAGCCTAAACTGGGCTTCAACTGAAGCTTTCTTT. Translating it yields CASSLNWASTEAFF.

This clonotype occurred a few times. V usage is TRBV2 and J usage is TRBJ2-6, with D perhaps TRBD1 (5 bases). V gave up 6 bases and J gave up 0 bases, with 12 bases separating them. Germline lookup yields CDR1 SNHLY and CDR2 FYNNEI. The CDR3 sequence is 16 residues long. In DNA, the CDR3 is TGTGCCAGCAGCGAAACAGGCCACTCTGGGGCCAACGTCCTGACTTTC. It yields the protein CASSETGHSGANVLTF.

In its sample, this clonotype was seen many times. The gene calls are TRBV10-1 and TRBJ2-7, with D possibly TRBD2 on 6 matching bases. V was pared by 2 bases and J by 5 bases, with 16 bases between. The CDR3 contains 15 residues. CDR1 WNHNN and CDR2 SYGVQD come from the germline V gene (reference sequence). CDR3 coding DNA: TGCGCCAGCAGTGAGCCTGGACTCGGGAGAGACGAGCAGTACTTC. Amino acids: CASSEPGLGRDEQYF.

This clonotype was detected ten times or more. J is TRBJ2-1 and V is TRBV7-3; TRBD1 matches 10 bases. The trim removed 0 bases at V and 6 bases at J, leaving 5 bases unmatched. Germline assignment: CDR1 SGHTA and CDR2 FQGTGA. This CDR3 has 16 amino acids. The CDR3 loop reads CASSLTRQGASNEQFF. The CDR3 DNA reads as TGTGCCAGCAGCTTAACCCGACAGGGGGCGTCCAATGAGCAGTTCTTC.

V is TRBV5-6 and J is TRBJ2-7; D is possibly TRBD2 (5 bases). The CDR3 covers 14 residues. Trimming removed 2 bases at V and 2 bases at J, with 11 bases between. Germline values: CDR1 SGHDT, CDR2 YYEEEE. DNA of the CDR3: TGTGCCAGCAGCTTCTCAACGGGGACCTACGAGCAGTACTTC. Translating it yields CASSFSTGTYEQYF.

This clonotype was seen a single time. Germline is not matched at one junction end, which may reflect a read error. The CDR3 loop reads CAGSVGAGDYEQYF. The CDR3 nucleotides are TGTGCCGGCAGCGTAGGAGCAGGGGACTACGAGCAGTACTTC. The V and J genes are TRBV9 and TRBJ2-7, with TRBD1 as a possible D gene (6 bases). The CDR3 is made up of 14 amino acids. The germline gives CDR1 SGDLS, CDR2 YYNGEE.

The rearrangement uses TRBV20-1 and TRBJ2-2; D is uncertain. Trimming removed 0 bases from V and 5 bases from J, with 10 bases in between. Per germline, CDR1 DFQATT and CDR2 SNEGSKA (reference sequence). The CDR3 runs to 14 residues. Here the CDR3 DNA reads TGCAGTGCTAGAGATATTCGGAGTACCGGGGAGCTGTTTTTT. Protein sequence: CSARDIRSTGELFF.

This clonotype was detected ten times or more. The rearrangement uses TRBV2 and TRBJ1-1, with TRBD1 matching over 11 bases. Germline CDR1 and CDR2: SNHLY and FYNNEI. V trimming: 4 bases; J trimming: 6 bases; junction bases outside the gene matches: 1. The CDR3 loop spans 13 amino acids. The CDR3 nucleotides are TGTGCCAGCAGTGCGGGACAGGGGGCTGAAGCTTTCTTT. Translating it yields CASSAGQGAEAFF.

J is TRBJ1-2 and V is TRBV3-1, with D uncertain. Germline lookup yields CDR1 LGHDT and CDR2 YNNKEL (reference sequence). V was pared by 4 bases and J by 8 bases, with 14 bases between. This CDR3 spans 13 amino acids. The CDR3 sequence: CASSPRVFSGYTF. DNA for the CDR3: TGTGCCAGCAGCCCGCGGGTCTTCTCAGGCTACACCTTC.

This clonotype showed up just a few times. Here the CDR3 reads CASSQLGGSGELFF. The CDR3 region has the DNA TGCGCCAGCAGCCAGCTAGGGGGTAGCGGGGAGCTGTTTTTT. V gene TRBV4-1 combines with J gene TRBJ2-2; tentative D call: TRBD1 (6 bases). Per the germline V gene, CDR1 is MGHRA and CDR2 is YSYEKL. V gave up 3 bases and J gave up 7 bases, with 12 bases separating them. The CDR3 contains 14 residues.

This chain joins TRBV10-2 and TRBJ2-7; no clear D gene. Germline CDR1 and CDR2: WSHSY and SAAADI. The CDR3 totals 15 residues. The V gene lost 7 bases and the J gene lost 3 bases, with 19 bases spanning the gap. CDR3 sequence (DNA): TGCGCCAGCAAACTTTCCGCGCCCCCTAGCTACGAGCAGTACTTC. Translating gives CASKLSAPPSYEQYF.

This clonotype was seen ten or more times. CDR3: CASSLVGGNREGEQYF. Written as DNA, the CDR3 is TGTGCCAGCAGCTTAGTTGGTGGGAACCGGGAGGGCGAGCAGTACTTC. The chain joins TRBV7-9 to TRBJ2-7; 8 bases fit TRBD2. V shed 1 base, J shed 6 bases, and the junction held 11 bases outside the gene matches. CDR1 is SEHNR and CDR2 is FQNEAQ in the germline V gene (reference sequence). This CDR3 is built from 16 residues.

The chain carries TRBV29-1 and TRBJ2-5, with a possible D match to TRBD1 (6 bases). Deletions cut 7 bases from V and 1 base from J, with 13 bases between. Germline CDR1 and CDR2: SQVTM and ANQGSEA. The CDR3 totals 13 residues. The CDR3 bases are TGCAGCGGGACGGCAGGGGTCCAAGAGACCCAGTACTTC. This sequence encodes CSGTAGVQETQYF.

This clonotype was picked up a small number of times. The DNA of the CDR3 is TGTGCCTGGACCGCCCCCCTAGCGGGAGGGGCTGAGCAGTTCTTC. Residues: CAWTAPLAGGAEQFF. The chain carries TRBV30 and TRBJ2-1; 12 positions match TRBD2. V was pared by 4 bases and J by 9 bases, with 10 bases of the junction left unmatched. CDR1 GTSNPN and CDR2 SVGIG come from the germline V gene (reference sequence). CDR3 length: 15 residues.

This clonotype showed up many times. CDR3 bases: TGTGCCAGCAGCCGCGACGGTGCAACTAATGAAAAACTGTTTTTT. This encodes CASSRDGATNEKLFF. The gene calls are TRBV3-1 and TRBJ1-4; D not certain. CDR1 and CDR2 (germline): LGHDT, YNNKEL (reference sequence). This CDR3 is built from 15 residues. With 4 bases removed from V and 0 bases from J, the gap between germline ends came to 9 bases.

This clonotype has ten or more counts. The V and J genes are TRBV28 and TRBJ2-7; no definite D call. In germline, CDR1 is MDHEN, CDR2 SYDVKM. The ends were cut back, 7 bases at V and 0 bases at J, with 13 bases in the middle. The CDR3 consists of 14 residues. CDR3 amino acids: CASTLRPSSYEQYF. The CDR3 bases are TGTGCCAGCACCCTAAGACCCAGCTCCTACGAGCAGTACTTC.

The rearrangement links TRBV11-2 to TRBJ2-7, with 9 positions matching TRBD1. Losses at the gene ends were 6 bases for V and 0 bases for J; bases not matched to a gene: 6. The CDR3 spans 15 residues. Germline CDR1 SGHAT, CDR2 FQNNGV. CDR3 sequence: CASSLDRGLSYEQYF. In DNA form, the CDR3 reads TGTGCCAGCAGTTTGGACAGGGGCCTCTCCTACGAGCAGTACTTC. Drawing the rest from reference TRBV11-2 and TRBJ2-7, the complete variable domain is EAGVAQSPRYKIIEKRQSVAFWCNPISGHATLYWYQQILGQGPKLLIQFQNNGVVDDSQLPKDRFSAERLKGVDSTLKIQPAKLEDSAVYLCASSLDRGLSYEQYFGPGTRLTVT.

This clonotype was picked up many times. The V call is TRBV24-1, the J call TRBJ2-3; TRBD1 matches at 7 bases. Germline CDR1 reads KGHDR; CDR2 reads SFDVKD. The CDR3 loop spans 16 amino acids. V was pared by 2 bases and J by 9 bases, with 13 bases of the junction left unmatched. CDR3 in DNA: TGTGCCACCAGTGATTCCTACGCCGAACAGGGGACGACGCAGTATTTT. Its translation is CATSDSYAEQGTTQYF.

This clonotype was observed many times. The chain couples TRBV10-3 to TRBJ2-7; a possible D gene is TRBD1 (5 bases). CDR3 length equals 12 residues. V dropped 5 bases and J dropped 3 bases, with 8 bases sitting between them. From germline, CDR1 is ENHRY and CDR2 SYGVKD. CDR3 nucleotide sequence: TGTGCCATCAGTCAGACAGACTACGAGCAGTACTTC. It codes for CAISQTDYEQYF.

The chain couples TRBV19 to TRBJ2-1; D uncertain. Germline V lookup: CDR1 LNHDA, CDR2 SQIVND (reference sequence). Trimming pared 7 bases from V and 4 bases from J, leaving 14 bases between. CDR3 size: 14 residues. CDR3 DNA sequence: TGTGCCAGTAAGCCTATTACAGCTTACAATGAGCAGTTCTTC. Amino acid sequence: CASKPITAYNEQFF.

This clonotype was picked up a small number of times. The chain employs TRBV28 and TRBJ1-5; D remains ambiguous. This CDR3 region has 14 residues. Germline lookup yields CDR1 MDHEN and CDR2 SYDVKM. Trimming stripped 7 bases from V and 5 bases from J, with 15 bases between. CDR3: CASTHIMTDQPQHF. CDR3 bases: TGTGCCAGCACCCACATTATGACGGATCAGCCCCAGCATTTT.

V gene TRBV9 combines with J gene TRBJ1-4, with 9 bases lining up with TRBD1. The CDR3 spans 16 residues. The V gene end was trimmed by 4 bases and the J gene end by 8 bases; junction bases not matched to a gene: 12. CDR1 is SGDLS and CDR2 is YYNGEE in the germline V gene. The CDR3 region is CASSSSAGDRAEKLFF. The CDR3 DNA sequence: TGTGCCAGCAGCTCTTCTGCTGGGGACAGGGCCGAAAAACTGTTTTTT.

This clonotype was detected ten times or more. This rearrangement joins TRBV20-1 to TRBJ1-3; D perhaps matches TRBD1 (6 bases). V lost 4 bases and J 0 bases, leaving 13 bases between the germline ends. The germline gives CDR1 DFQATT, CDR2 SNEGSKA (reference sequence). CDR3 size: 15 residues. The chain's CDR3 is CSAKGDVSSGNTIYF. In DNA, the CDR3 is TGCAGTGCTAAGGGGGACGTCAGCTCTGGAAACACCATATATTTT.

The table lists this clonotype with many counts. The chain couples TRBV7-3 to TRBJ2-3; TRBD2 agrees at 10 bases. V shed 5 bases and J 2 bases; nucleotides not matched to a gene: 4. Germline-derived CDR1 and CDR2 are SGHTA and FQGTGA. CDR3 length: 15 residues. DNA of the CDR3: TGTGCCAGCAGCGCACTAGCGGGGAACACAGATACGCAGTATTTT. It is translated as CASSALAGNTDTQYF.

This clonotype showed up just a few times. One base separates it from a far larger clone, so it is likely a read error. This chain links TRBV10-2 with TRBJ2-7; D remains ambiguous. Trimming stripped 4 bases from V and 6 bases from J, with 7 bases between. The CDR3 has 11 amino acids. CDR1 WSHSY and CDR2 SAAADI come from the germline V gene. In nucleotides, the CDR3 is TGCGCCAGCAGTGTGGCCTGCGAGCAGTACTTC. This gives the protein CASSVACEQYF.

This clonotype was recorded only once. This chain links TRBV27 with TRBJ2-7, with TRBD1 matching over 9 bases. Trimming at V came to 3 bases and at J to 1 base, leaving 7 bases not matched to a gene. The CDR3 is made up of 16 amino acids. Per the germline V gene, CDR1 is MNHEY and CDR2 is SMNVEV (reference sequence). The chain's CDR3 is CASSLSGTGPSYEQYF. The CDR3 DNA reads as TGTGCCAGCAGTTTGTCAGGGACAGGGCCGTCCTACGAGCAGTACTTC.

CDR3 in DNA: TGTGCCAGCAGCTTAATCGGAGGGACAGACTATGGCTACACCTTC. This translates into CASSLIGGTDYGYTF. The rearrangement links TRBV11-2 to TRBJ1-2; 7 bases line up with TRBD1. CDR1 is SGHAT and CDR2 is FQNNGV in the germline V gene. The CDR3 spans 15 residues. With V trimmed by 2 bases and J by 3 bases, 6 bases remained unmatched.